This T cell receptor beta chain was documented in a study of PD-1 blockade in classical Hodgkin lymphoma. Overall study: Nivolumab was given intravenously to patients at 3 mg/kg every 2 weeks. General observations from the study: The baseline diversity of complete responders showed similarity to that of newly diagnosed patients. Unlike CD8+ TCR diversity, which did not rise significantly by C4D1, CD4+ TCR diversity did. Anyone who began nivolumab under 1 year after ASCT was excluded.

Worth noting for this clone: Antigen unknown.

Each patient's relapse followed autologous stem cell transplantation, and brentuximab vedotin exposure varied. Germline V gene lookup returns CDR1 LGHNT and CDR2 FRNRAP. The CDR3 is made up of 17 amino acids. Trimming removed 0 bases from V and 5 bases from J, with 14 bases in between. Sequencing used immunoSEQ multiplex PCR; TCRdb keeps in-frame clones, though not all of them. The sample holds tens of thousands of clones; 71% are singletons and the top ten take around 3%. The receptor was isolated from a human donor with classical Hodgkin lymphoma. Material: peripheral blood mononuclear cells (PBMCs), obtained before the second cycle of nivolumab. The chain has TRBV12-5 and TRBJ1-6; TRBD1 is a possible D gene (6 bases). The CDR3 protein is CASGLVLGDTNNSPLHF. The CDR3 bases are TGTGCTAGTGGTTTGGTACTTGGGGACACTAATAATTCACCCCTCCACTTT.